The source of this TCR beta chain is a study of T cell responses to AZD1222 COVID-19 vaccine. Trimming took 1 base from V and 8 from J, leaving 9 bases between them. The CDR3 has 13 residues. Germline V gives CDR1 MNHNS, CDR2 SASEGT. The sample holds one count of this clone. The repertoire was sequenced with immunoSEQ multiplex PCR; TCRdb's copy has only in-frame clones and lacks some. The sample consists of approximately 83,000 clones, around 90% of them appearing once. This receptor was taken from an adult in good health. The chain couples TRBV6-1 to TRBJ1-5; D gene ambiguous. The specimen comprised peripheral blood, sampled on day 0 of MenACWY control vaccination. In DNA form, the CDR3 reads TGTGCCAGCAGTGAAGACCCTGGGAAGCCCCAGCATTTT. This encodes CASSEDPGKPQHF.